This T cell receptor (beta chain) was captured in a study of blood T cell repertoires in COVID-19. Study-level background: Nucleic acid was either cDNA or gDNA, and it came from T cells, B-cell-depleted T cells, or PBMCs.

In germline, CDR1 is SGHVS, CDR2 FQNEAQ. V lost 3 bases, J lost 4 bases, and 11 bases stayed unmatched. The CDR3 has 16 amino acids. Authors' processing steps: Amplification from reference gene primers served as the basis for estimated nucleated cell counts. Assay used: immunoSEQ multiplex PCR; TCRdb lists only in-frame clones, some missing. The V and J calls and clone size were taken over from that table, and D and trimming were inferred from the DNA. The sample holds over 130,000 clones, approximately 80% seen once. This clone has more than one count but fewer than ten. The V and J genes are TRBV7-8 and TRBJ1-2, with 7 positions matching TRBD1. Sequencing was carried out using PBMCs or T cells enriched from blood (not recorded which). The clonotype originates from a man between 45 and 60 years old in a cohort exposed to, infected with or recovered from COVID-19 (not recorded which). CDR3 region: CASSFDTGVRSYGYTF. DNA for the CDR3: TGTGCCAGCAGCTTCGACACAGGGGTGAGGAGCTATGGCTACACCTTC.